These T cell receptor beta chains were read from a single sample in a study of shared T cell receptors in the human thymus. Some clones are missing from TCRdb's copy, which holds only in-frame ones; the method was immunoSEQ multiplex PCR. The sample yields about 730,000 clones, 80% to 90% seen once. This sample also appeared in a second study, on human thymus T cells.

Sequenced input: thymocytes. The receptors were sampled from a girl under two years old with a congenital heart defect. Both conserved end residues are part of each CDR3. A D gene is named only where the DNA matches it firmly. Expanded clones get a size class; other rows say once, few or many, or leave the size out.

18,-,TRBD2,TRBV4-1,TRBJ2-2,TGCGCCAGCAGCCAAGAGAGAGCGGGGGGGCCGGACACCGGGGAGCTGTTTTTT,CASSQERAGGPDTGELFF
15,few,-,TRBV4-1,TRBJ2-7,TGCGCCAGCAGCCATCAACGGGGGAGCTCCTACGAGCAGTACTTC,CASSHQRGSSYEQYF
16,-,-,TRBV4-3,TRBJ1-2,TGCGCCAGCAGCCACGGGGGGCTCGAGGCTAACTATGGCTACACCTTC,CASSHGGLEANYGYTF
15,-,-,TRBV27,TRBJ2-7,TGTGCCAGCAGTCCCACCGGAGGGCGGGGTTACGAGCAGTACTTC,CASSPTGGRGYEQYF
15,-,TRBD2,TRBV6-1,TRBJ2-5,TGTGCCAGTCCGAAGAGCGGGGGGCTCCAAGAGACCCAGTACTTC,CASPKSGGLQETQYF
12,-,-,TRBV28,TRBJ1-2,TGTGCCTCCCGTTCCGACAACCATGGCTACACCTTC,CASRSDNHGYTF
12,once,-,TRBV2,TRBJ2-3,TGTGCCAGACAGGGTAACACAGATACGCAGTATTTT,CARQGNTDTQYF
11,-,-,TRBV7-8,TRBJ1-2,TGTGCCAGCAGCTTGGGGGGAAGCTACACCTTC,CASSLGGSYTF
14,-,-,TRBV5-1,TRBJ1-1,TGCGCCAGCAGCCTAGCCCCCGGGGGCACTGAAGCTTTCTTT,CASSLAPGGTEAFF
14,-,-,TRBV4-1,TRBJ1-2,TGCGCCAGCGCGTCATCCCAGGCTAACTATGGCTACACCTTC,CASASSQANYGYTF
15,-,-,TRBV7-9,TRBJ1-1,TGTGCCAGCAGGAAACAGGACAGCTTGAACACTGAAGCTTTCTTT,CASRKQDSLNTEAFF
14,-,TRBD2,TRBV5-6,TRBJ2-2,TGTGCCAGCAGCTTGCGGCGGGGGGTTGGGGAGCTGTTTTTT,CASSLRRGVGELFF
20,-,TRBD1,TRBV10-3,TRBJ2-3,TGTGCCATCAGTGTCACAGGGGGCGGCCTAGCAATAGGGAGCACAGATACGCAGTATTTT,CAISVTGGGLAIGSTDTQYF